This is a list of T cell receptor beta chains from one sample in a study of cytomegalovirus exposure and HLA in healthy donors. TCRdb's table, derived via immunoSEQ multiplex PCR, lists solely in-frame clones and lacks some. Found here are over 200,000 clones, around 86% of them singletons; the top ten hold about 2%. Material: PBMCs. The source is a woman between 18 and 29 years old in good health and CMV-seropositive. Each CDR3 is given with its conserved first and last residue. D genes are given only for firm matches. Size is omitted from some rows. Given values are once, few, many or a class for expanded clones.

size	D	V	J	DNA	CDR3
.	.	TRBV5-1	TRBJ2-7	TGCGCCAGCAGCTTGGGGACAGCCGGCCCCGAGCAGTACTTC	CASSLGTAGPEQYF
.	TRBD1	TRBV18	TRBJ2-7	TGTGCCAGCTCCCGGCCAACACCGGGACAGGGGGCTAGGGAGCAGTACTTC	CASSRPTPGQGAREQYF
once	.	TRBV9	TRBJ2-2	TGTGCCAGCAGCCCCACAAGTGGGAGCACCGGGGAGCTGTTTTTT	CASSPTSGSTGELFF
once	.	TRBV19	TRBJ1-5	TGTGCCAGTAGTATGGGGCTCGGGGGGGAGGGCGCCAATCAGCCCCAGCATTTT	CASSMGLGGEGANQPQHF
.	TRBD1	TRBV6-5	TRBJ1-3	TGTGCCAGCAGTCGGACAGGGGGATATGGAAACACCATATATTTT	CASSRTGGYGNTIYF
.	.	TRBV28	TRBJ2-7	TGTGCCAGCAGTTTTGGCAGGCAAAGCTCCTACGAGCAGTACTTC	CASSFGRQSSYEQYF
.	TRBD1	TRBV2	TRBJ1-4	TGTGCCAGCAGTCCCGGGACAGGGGGTGAAAAACTGTTTTTT	CASSPGTGGEKLFF
.	.	TRBV10-2	TRBJ2-3	TGCGCCAGCAGTGAGTCCCAGGGTACAGATACGCAGTATTTT	CASSESQGTDTQYF
.	.	TRBV7-6	TRBJ2-1	TGTGCCAGCAGTTCAGACGATGGGGGGGAGCAGTTCTTC	CASSSDDGGEQFF
.	TRBD1	TRBV6-5	TRBJ2-7	TGTGCCAGCAGGCGCTCGGGACAGATCTACGAGCAGTACTTC	CASRRSGQIYEQYF
.	TRBD1	TRBV9	TRBJ2-7	TGTGCCAGCAGCGTAGAACAGGGGGCTAGAGAGCAGTACTTC	CASSVEQGAREQYF
.	TRBD2	TRBV19	TRBJ2-7	TGTGCCAGTAGTATGGCGGGAGGAACCTACGAGCAGTACTTC	CASSMAGGTYEQYF
.	.	TRBV28	TRBJ1-5	TGTGCCAGCAGTATCAGGGCGAACAATCAGCCCCAGCATTTT	CASSIRANNQPQHF
.	.	TRBV9	TRBJ2-7	TGTGCCAGCAGCGTATCCGGGAGTTTTACCTACGAGCAGTACTTC	CASSVSGSFTYEQYF
.	.	TRBV7-3	TRBJ2-4	TGTGCCAGCAGCTATATAGTATGGGCCCAACCCGCCAAAAACATTCAGTACTTC	CASSYIVWAQPAKNIQYF
.	.	TRBV11-2	TRBJ2-7	TGTGCCAGCAGCTTAGGAGCCTACGAGCAGTACTTC	CASSLGAYEQYF
.	.	TRBV19	TRBJ2-3	TGTGCCAGTAGAGGCACAGGGTTAACAGATACGCAGTATTTT	CASRGTGLTDTQYF
.	TRBD2	TRBV7-2	TRBJ2-7	TGTGCCAGCAGACGGGCGGGGTATAGCGGGAGTGGCGAGCAGTACTTC	CASRRAGYSGSGEQYF
.	.	TRBV9	TRBJ2-5	TGTGCCAGCAGCGTACAGGGCCAGGAGACCCAGTACTTC	CASSVQGQETQYF
.	TRBD1	TRBV19	TRBJ2-7	TGTGCCAGTACCCCGGGACAGGGATGGTCCTACGAGCAGTACTTC	CASTPGQGWSYEQYF
.	TRBD1	TRBV27	TRBJ1-2	TGTGCCAGCAGCCGAGGACAGGAGTTACTCTATGGCTACACCTTC	CASSRGQELLYGYTF
.	.	TRBV29-1	TRBJ1-1	TGCAGCGTTGAAGGCCCCGGGGTAGGGGGGGGTGGTGGAGAAGCTTTCTTT	CSVEGPGVGGGGGEAFF
.	.	TRBV27	TRBJ2-7	TGTGCCAGCAGTTTATCTGCAGGGGGGTACGAGCAGTACTTC	CASSLSAGGYEQYF
once	.	TRBV13	TRBJ2-2	TGTGCCAGCAGCTTAGGGGCTGTGGCCGCGAACACCGGGGAGCTGTTTTTT	CASSLGAVAANTGELFF
once	TRBD2	TRBV4-2	TRBJ2-2	TGTGCCAGCAGCCAGGGACTAGCGGGACGCACCGGGGAGCTGTTTTTT	CASSQGLAGRTGELFF
.	TRBD2	TRBV6-5	TRBJ2-1	TGTGCCAGCAGTTACCCGGGGACTAGAGACCCCAATGAGCAGTTCTTC	CASSYPGTRDPNEQFF
.	.	TRBV7-8	TRBJ2-7	TGTGCCAGCAGTCGGGGAACAGGGATTGGATCCTACGAGCAGTACTTC	CASSRGTGIGSYEQYF
once	.	TRBV19	TRBJ1-3	TGTGCCAGTAGTTCACAGAGCTCTGGAAACACCATATATTTT	CASSSQSSGNTIYF
.	TRBD1	TRBV15	TRBJ1-1	TGTGCCACCAGCAGAGACCAGGGACAGTCGGAAGCTTTCTTT	CATSRDQGQSEAFF
few	.	TRBV10-2	TRBJ1-5	TGCGCCAGCAGTGACCCGACAAGAAGCAATCAGCCCCAGCATTTT	CASSDPTRSNQPQHF
.	.	TRBV19	TRBJ2-2	TGTGCCAGTAGTATTGTGGGAGGAGGAGGGGAGCTGTTTTTT	CASSIVGGGGELFF
.	.	TRBV6-5	TRBJ2-1	TGTGCCAGCAGTTACTCGATAATTCGAGGTGAGCAGTTCTTC	CASSYSIIRGEQFF
.	TRBD1	TRBV15	TRBJ2-7	TGTGCCACCAGCAGAGATCTGGGACAGGGGAACGAGCAGTACTTC	CATSRDLGQGNEQYF
.	.	TRBV2	TRBJ1-2	TGTGCCAGCAGTGAGGTCAGGGGAGGGTATGGCTACACCTTC	CASSEVRGGYGYTF
.	TRBD2	TRBV9	TRBJ2-3	TGTGCCAGCAGCGTTCGGACTAGCGGGAGTTCAGATACGCAGTATTTT	CASSVRTSGSSDTQYF
.	TRBD2	TRBV13	TRBJ2-7	TGTGCCAGCAGCTTAGGGCGGGAGTCCCACGAGCAGTACTTC	CASSLGRESHEQYF
.	.	TRBV6-5	TRBJ2-7	TGTGCCAGCGGCTCAAGTCCGCGGGGCTCCTACGAGCAGTACTTC	CASGSSPRGSYEQYF
.	TRBD1	TRBV7-2	TRBJ1-1	TGTGCCAGCAGCTTAGAGTCCACAGGGGGCAGGGCTTTCTTT	CASSLESTGGRAFF
.	.	TRBV21-1	TRBJ1-2	TGTGCCAGCAGCGCAGGACAGGGATGTGGCTACACCTTC	CASSAGQGCGYTF
.	TRBD1	TRBV30	TRBJ1-2	TGTGCCTGGAGGATCAGGGACAGGGTATCGGGCGGCTACACCTTC	CAWRIRDRVSGGYTF
.	.	TRBV4-1	TRBJ2-7	TGCGCCAGCAGCCAAGATCCGAAGCGGCAGTACTTC	CASSQDPKRQYF
.	TRBD2	TRBV19	TRBJ2-7	TGTGCCAGTAGTATCACGTCTAGCGGAACCTACGAGCAGTACTTC	CASSITSSGTYEQYF
.	.	TRBV19	TRBJ1-5	TGTGCCAGTAGTATGACCCACAGCCAGAATCAGCCCCAGCATTTT	CASSMTHSQNQPQHF
once	.	TRBV4-1	TRBJ1-5	TGCGCCAGCAGCCAAGAACAGGGACGGCAGCCCCAGCATTTT	CASSQEQGRQPQHF
.	TRBD2	TRBV6-5	TRBJ2-7	TGTGCCAGCAGTTACTCCGGGAGGGCGACGGGGGAGCAGTACTTC	CASSYSGRATGEQYF
.	.	TRBV5-1	TRBJ2-4	TGCGCCAGCAGCCTGGCAGGGTTCCAAAACATTCAGTACTTC	CASSLAGFQNIQYF
.	TRBD2	TRBV15	TRBJ2-5	TGTGCCACCAGCAAAACGGTAGCGGGCCAAGAGACCCAGTACTTC	CATSKTVAGQETQYF
.	TRBD2	TRBV7-8	TRBJ2-7	TGTGCCAGCAGAACTAGCGAGACCTACGAGCAGTACTTC	CASRTSETYEQYF
.	.	TRBV7-6	TRBJ2-5	TGTGCCAGCAGCTTACAGGGTTCTGCGATCGGAGAGACCCAGTACTTC	CASSLQGSAIGETQYF
.	TRBD1	TRBV7-9	TRBJ1-5	TGTGCCAGCAGCTCGGACAGGGTAGCGAATCAGCCCCAGCATTTT	CASSSDRVANQPQHF
.	.	TRBV5-4	TRBJ2-3	TGTGCCAGCAGCCTCACAGATACGCAGTATTTT	CASSLTDTQYF
.	.	TRBV27	TRBJ1-2	TGTGCCAGCAGTTTAGGTCGGAACTATGGCTACACCTTC	CASSLGRNYGYTF
.	.	TRBV30	TRBJ1-5	TGTGCCTGGAGTGTACCCCGGGGTGAGGGCAATCAGCCCCAGCATTTT	CAWSVPRGEGNQPQHF
.	TRBD1	TRBV5-1	TRBJ1-2	TGCGCCAGCAGCACCGGGACAGATTATGGCTACACCTTC	CASSTGTDYGYTF
.	TRBD1	TRBV6-5	TRBJ1-2	TGTGCCAGCAGCCCCGGGACAGGGGAATATGGCTACACCTTC	CASSPGTGEYGYTF
once	.	TRBV4-1	TRBJ2-1	TGCGCCAGCAGCCAGGACAAGGACACTGCGTATTACAATGAGCAGTTCTTC	CASSQDKDTAYYNEQFF
.	TRBD2	TRBV18	TRBJ2-7	TGTGCCAGCTCACCGAGGCTAGCGGGAGAGGGCGAGCAGTACTTC	CASSPRLAGEGEQYF